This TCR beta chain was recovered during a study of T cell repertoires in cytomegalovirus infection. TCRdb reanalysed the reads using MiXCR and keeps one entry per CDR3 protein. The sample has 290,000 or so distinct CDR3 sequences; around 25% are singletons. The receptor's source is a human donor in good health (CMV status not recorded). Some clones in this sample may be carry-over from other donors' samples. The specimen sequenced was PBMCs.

CDR3 loop: CASSFSDMGYEQYF. CDR3 DNA sequence: TGTGCCAGCAGTTTCTCAGATATGGGCTACGAGCAGTACTTC. The chain recombines TRBV28 with TRBJ2-7; no definite D call. CDR1 is MDHEN, CDR2 SYDVKM, per germline. The V and J ends lost 3 bases and 3 bases respectively, with 12 bases between them. This CDR3 is built from 14 residues.